This T cell receptor beta chain was retrieved from a study of tissue T cells after allogeneic stem cell transplantation. Data came from immunoSEQ multiplex PCR; TCRdb stores just in-frame clones and leaves some out. In the table there are fewer than 5,500 clones, 45% to 60% of which are singletons. J lost 0 bases, V lost 4 bases, and 6 bases had no gene match. The CDR3 sequence is 16 residues long. Germline values: CDR1 KGHPV, CDR2 FQNQEV (reference sequence). Time point in this sample: mouse harvest day 7 after allogeneic transplant. Mouse grafts combined 10^7 T-cell-depleted bone marrow cells with 10^6 splenic CD5+ T cells. Mice had MHC-mismatched B6 into BALB/c GVHD, sampled day 7 or 14. Findings and caveats of the study: Across patients, clones rarely overlapped, yet motif clusters were shared tissue-specifically. Only a limited share of tissue TCRs appeared in blood or spleen. The patient cohort was small and clinically heterogeneous, with limited sampling depth.

In regard to this clone: Antigen specificity is unknown. Genes and germline are mouse. The CDR3 extends 1 residue past the end of the read, so its final part is completed from the germline J gene.

The V gene is TRBV26, the J gene TRBJ2-4, with TRBD2 identical over 8 bases. The sequenced sample consisted of lymph node tissue. This receptor was obtained from a female BALB/c mouse given C57BL/6 T cells with graft-versus-host disease after an allogeneic hematopoietic cell transplant. CDR3 in amino acids: CASSPRLGRSQNTLYF. The CDR3 bases that were read are TGTGCCAGCAGTCCCCGACTGGGGCGAAGTCAAAACACCTTGTAC.